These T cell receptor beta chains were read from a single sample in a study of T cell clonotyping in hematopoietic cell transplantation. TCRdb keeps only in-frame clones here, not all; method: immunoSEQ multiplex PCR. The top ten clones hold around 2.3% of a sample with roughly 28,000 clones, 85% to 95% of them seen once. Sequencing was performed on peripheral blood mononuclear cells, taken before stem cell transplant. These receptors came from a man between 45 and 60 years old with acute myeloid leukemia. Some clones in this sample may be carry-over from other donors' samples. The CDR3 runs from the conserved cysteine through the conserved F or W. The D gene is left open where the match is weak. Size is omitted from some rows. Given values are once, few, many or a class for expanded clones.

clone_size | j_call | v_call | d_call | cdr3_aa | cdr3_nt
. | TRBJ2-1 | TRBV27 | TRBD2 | CASRRLAIPLKDNEQFF | TGTGCCAGCAGGAGACTAGCGATCCCCTTAAAGGACAATGAGCAGTTCTTC
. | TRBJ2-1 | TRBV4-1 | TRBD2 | CASRSGLAGDNEQFF | TGCGCCAGCAGATCCGGACTAGCGGGAGATAATGAGCAGTTCTTC
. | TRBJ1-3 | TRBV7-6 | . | CASRRTVGDTIYF | TGTGCCAGCAGGAGGACGGTGGGGGACACCATATATTTT
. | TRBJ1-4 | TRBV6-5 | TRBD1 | CASSYTGTGNEKLFF | TGTGCCAGCAGTTACACCGGGACAGGGAACGAAAAACTGTTTTTT
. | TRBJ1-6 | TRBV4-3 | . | CASSQDPQRKSNSPLHF | TGCGCCAGCAGCCAAGATCCACAGAGAAAGAGTAATTCACCCCTCCACTTT
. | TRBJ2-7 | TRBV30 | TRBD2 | CAWSGGRASHEQYF | TGTGCCTGGAGTGGAGGGAGGGCTTCCCACGAGCAGTACTTC
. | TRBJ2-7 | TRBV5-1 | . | CASSLFGGGLASYEQYF | TGCGCCAGCAGCCTCTTTGGTGGGGGGCTCGCCTCCTACGAGCAGTACTTC
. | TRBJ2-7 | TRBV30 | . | CASAGSSYEQYF | TGTGCCTCGGCGGGAAGCTCCTACGAGCAGTACTTC
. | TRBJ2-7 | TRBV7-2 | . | CASRPGVSYEQYF | TGTGCCAGCAGGCCGGGAGTCTCCTACGAGCAGTACTTC
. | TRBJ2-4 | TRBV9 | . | CASSVESRADIQYF | TGTGCCAGCAGCGTAGAAAGCAGGGCAGACATTCAGTACTTC
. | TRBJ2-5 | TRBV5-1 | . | CASSPQPGTQETQYF | TGCGCCAGCAGCCCTCAACCGGGTACCCAAGAGACCCAGTACTTC
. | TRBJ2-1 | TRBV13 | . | CASSLGITRYSSYNEQFF | TGTGCCAGCAGCTTAGGAATTACTAGGTACAGCTCCTACAATGAGCAGTTCTTC
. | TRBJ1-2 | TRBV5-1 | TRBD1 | CASSFRTTGTDGYTF | TGCGCCAGCAGCTTCCGTACGACGGGGACAGATGGCTACACCTTC
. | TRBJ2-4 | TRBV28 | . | CASSPRGEVKNIQYF | TGTGCCAGCAGCCCGAGAGGGGAAGTCAAAAACATTCAGTACTTC
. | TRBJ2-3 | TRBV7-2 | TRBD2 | CASSFVWGEGSTDTQYF | TGTGCCAGCAGCTTCGTGTGGGGGGAGGGGAGCACAGATACGCAGTATTTT
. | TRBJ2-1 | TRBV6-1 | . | CASSEAGVVAGAHNEQFF | TGTGCCAGCAGTGAAGCGGGCGTGGTTGCGGGGGCCCACAATGAGCAGTTCTTC
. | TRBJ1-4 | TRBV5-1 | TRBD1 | CASSQGQGEEKLFF | TGCGCCAGCTCCCAGGGACAGGGTGAGGAAAAACTGTTTTTT
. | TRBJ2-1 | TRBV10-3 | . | CAISESTGGKKGLLYNEQFF | TGTGCCATCAGTGAGTCGACAGGTGGGAAGAAGGGGCTCCTCTACAATGAGCAGTTCTTC
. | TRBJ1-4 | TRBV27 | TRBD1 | CASSLTGLVRGKVREKLFF | TGTGCCAGCAGTTTAACAGGGCTGGTCAGGGGGAAGGTAAGAGAAAAACTGTTTTTT
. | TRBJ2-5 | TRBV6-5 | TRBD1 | CASSTGTVQETQYF | TGTGCCAGCAGTACCGGGACAGTCCAAGAGACCCAGTACTTC
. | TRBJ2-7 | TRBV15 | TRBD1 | CATSRGDRVIDEQYF | TGTGCCACCAGCAGAGGAGACAGGGTTATCGACGAGCAGTACTTC
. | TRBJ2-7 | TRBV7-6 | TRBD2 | CASSRGLGGEQYF | TGTGCCAGCAGCCGCGGACTAGGTGGCGAGCAGTACTTC
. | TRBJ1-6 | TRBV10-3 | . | CAISESKVTPLHF | TGTGCCATCAGTGAGTCTAAAGTCACACCCCTCCACTTT
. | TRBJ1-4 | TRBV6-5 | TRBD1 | CASKDRATNEKLFF | TGTGCCAGCAAAGACAGGGCAACTAATGAAAAACTGTTTTTT
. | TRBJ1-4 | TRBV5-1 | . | CASSLRQGNEKLFF | TGCGCCAGCAGCTTGAGGCAGGGCAATGAAAAACTGTTTTTT
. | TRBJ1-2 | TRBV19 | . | CASSSQGGSYGYTF | TGTGCCAGTAGTTCACAGGGCGGTAGCTATGGCTACACCTTC
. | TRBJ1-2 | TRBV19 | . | CASSELADGNYGYTF | TGTGCCAGTAGTGAACTCGCCGACGGTAACTATGGCTACACCTTC
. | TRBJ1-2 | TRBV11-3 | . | CASSVGGPNYGYTF | TGTGCCAGCAGCGTGGGGGGGCCTAACTATGGCTACACCTTC
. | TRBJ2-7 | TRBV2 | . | CASGTDSTYEQYF | TGTGCCAGTGGGACCGATTCCACCTACGAGCAGTACTTC
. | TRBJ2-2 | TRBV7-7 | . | CASSVSYTGELFF | TGTGCCTCTAGCGTTTCGTACACCGGGGAGCTGTTTTTT
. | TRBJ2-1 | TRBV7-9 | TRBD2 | CASSMGLADNEQFF | TGTGCCAGCAGCATGGGACTAGCGGACAATGAGCAGTTCTTC
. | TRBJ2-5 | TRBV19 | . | CASSLPGAIETQYF | TGTGCCAGTAGCCTGCCGGGGGCGATAGAGACCCAGTACTTC
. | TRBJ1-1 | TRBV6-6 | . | CASSQPGLGDTEAFF | TGTGCCAGCAGTCAACCGGGCTTGGGGGACACTGAAGCTTTCTTT
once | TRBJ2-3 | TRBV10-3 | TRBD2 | CASLSGIGGTDTQYF | TGTGCCAGCTTAAGCGGGATTGGAGGTACAGATACGCAGTATTTT
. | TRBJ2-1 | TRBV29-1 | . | CSVEDRRQAYNEQFF | TGCAGCGTTGAAGATCGCCGGCAGGCCTACAATGAGCAGTTCTTC
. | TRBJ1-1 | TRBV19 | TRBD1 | CASIRTGGNTEAFF | TGTGCCAGTATCCGGACAGGGGGAAACACTGAAGCTTTCTTT
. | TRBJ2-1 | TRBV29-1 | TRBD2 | CSGSRLAGNEQFF | TGCAGCGGATCCAGACTAGCGGGGAATGAGCAGTTCTTC
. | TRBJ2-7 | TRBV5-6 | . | CASSLGGEQYF | TGTGCCAGCAGCTTGGGAGGCGAGCAGTACTTC
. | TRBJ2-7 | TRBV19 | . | CASSAPAGRLREQYF | TGTGCCAGTAGTGCCCCTGCTGGTCGGCTCAGGGAGCAGTACTTC
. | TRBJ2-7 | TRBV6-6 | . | CASSPGGARKYF | TGTGCCAGCAGCCCTGGCGGGGCTCGTAAGTACTTC
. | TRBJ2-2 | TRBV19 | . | CASSTLQGPSDTGELFF | TGTGCCAGTAGTACTTTACAGGGCCCCTCGGACACCGGGGAGCTGTTTTTT
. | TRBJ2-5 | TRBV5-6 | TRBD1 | CASSLGTGVRETQYF | TGTGCCAGCAGCTTGGGGACAGGGGTTCGTGAGACCCAGTACTTC
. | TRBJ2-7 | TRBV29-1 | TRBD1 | CSTDRGGEQYF | TGCAGTACCGACAGGGGGGGCGAGCAGTACTTC
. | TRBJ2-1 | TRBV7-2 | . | CASSSQPGSGVYNEQFF | TGTGCCAGCAGCTCCCAGCCGGGGTCGGGAGTATACAATGAGCAGTTCTTC
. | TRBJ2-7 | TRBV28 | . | CASSYLAGPTYEQYF | TGTGCCAGCAGCTACCTAGCTGGACCTACCTACGAGCAGTACTTC